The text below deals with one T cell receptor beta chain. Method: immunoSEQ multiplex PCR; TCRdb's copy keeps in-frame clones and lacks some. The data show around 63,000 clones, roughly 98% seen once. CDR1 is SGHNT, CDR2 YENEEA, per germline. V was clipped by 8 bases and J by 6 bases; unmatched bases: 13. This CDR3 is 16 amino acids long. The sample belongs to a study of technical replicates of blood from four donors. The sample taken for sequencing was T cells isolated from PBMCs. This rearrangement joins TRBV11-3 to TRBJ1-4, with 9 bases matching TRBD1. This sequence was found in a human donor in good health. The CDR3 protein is CASGWGQGTGDEKLFF. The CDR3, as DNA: TGTGCCAGCGGTTGGGGACAGGGAACCGGAGATGAAAAACTGTTTTTT.